This passage covers 25 T cell receptor beta chains from one sample sequenced in a study of beta chain features in type 1 diabetes. TCRB transcripts that were expressed got sequenced, as all of the isolated RNA had been reverse transcribed. The table came from immunoSEQ multiplex PCR; TCRdb's copy has only in-frame clones and leaves some out. The table shows hundreds of thousands of clones, with about 14% occurring only once. Sequencing was performed on naive CD4+ T cells from blood. All receptors derive from a man between 18 and 35 years old in good health.

The chain has TRBV15 and TRBJ1-4; D not resolved. The CDR3 is 15 amino acids. Trimming removed 4 bases at V and 8 bases at J, with 17 bases between. Germline values: CDR1 LNHNV, CDR2 YYDKDF (reference sequence). CDR3 coding DNA: TGTGCCACCAGCATTAGATCACCTTCAAGGGAAAAACTGTTTTTT. This encodes CATSIRSPSREKLFF.

A few counts support this clone. The gene calls are TRBV15 and TRBJ2-7, with TRBD1 matching over 10 bases. Trimming removed 5 bases from V and 3 bases from J; junction bases left unmatched: 4. The CDR3 consists of 14 residues. CDR1 LNHNV and CDR2 YYDKDF come from the germline V gene (reference sequence). The CDR3 protein is CATSVGTGVYEQYF. CDR3 nucleotide sequence: TGTGCCACCAGCGTCGGGACAGGGGTCTACGAGCAGTACTTC.

V is TRBV12-5 and J is TRBJ2-1, with 8 bases identical to TRBD2. V was pared by 0 bases and J by 6 bases, with 10 bases of the junction left unmatched. This CDR3 contains 17 residues. CDR1 and CDR2 from the germline V gene are LGHNT and FRNRAP. The CDR3 sequence is CASGLVPSGSLGNEQFF. CDR3 sequence (DNA): TGTGCTAGTGGTTTGGTACCAAGCGGGAGCTTGGGCAATGAGCAGTTCTTC.

In its sample, this clone was seen a few times. The chain has TRBV7-2 and TRBJ2-1; TRBD2 matches 10 bases. The length of the CDR3 is 15 residues. CDR1 SGHTA and CDR2 FQGNSA come from the germline V gene. The J segment lost 7 bases and the V segment lost 3 bases, leaving 6 bases of the junction unmatched. The CDR3 DNA reads as TGTGCCAGCAGCTTCTCGACTAGCGGGTTTAATGAGCAGTTCTTC. Protein: CASSFSTSGFNEQFF.

This clone came up a few times. The chain recombines TRBV6-5 with TRBJ1-1; possible D gene TRBD1, 5 bases. V lost 6 bases to trimming and J lost 4 bases, with 15 bases between them. The V gene's germline CDR1 is MNHEY and CDR2 SVGAGI. This CDR3 region has 14 residues. The CDR3 protein is CASSRQGYATEAFF. DNA of the CDR3: TGTGCCAGCAGCCGCCAGGGTTACGCCACTGAAGCTTTCTTT.

This clone was detected only a few times. The chain combines TRBV5-1 with TRBJ2-3; 11 bases are a match to TRBD1. With V trimmed by 4 bases and J by 6 bases, 10 bases remained unmatched. The CDR3 covers 16 residues. Germline CDR1 and CDR2: SGHRS and YFSETQ. The CDR3 nucleotides are TGCGCCAGCAGCGCGCAGGGACAGGGGGTTTTGGATACGCAGTATTTT. Protein product: CASSAQGQGVLDTQYF. The complete variable domain, with remaining parts taken from reference TRBV5-1 and TRBJ2-3, reads KAGVTQTPRYLIKTRGQQVTLSCSPISGHRSVSWYQQTPGQGLQFLFEYFSETQRNKGNFPGRFSGRQFSNSRSEMNVSTLELGDSALYLCASSAQGQGVLDTQYFGPGTRLTVL.

The chain couples TRBV18 to TRBJ2-7; 10 nucleotides agree with TRBD1. Losses at the gene ends were 4 bases for V and 2 bases for J; bases not matched to a gene: 5. Germline CDR1 reads KGHSH; CDR2 reads LQKENI. The CDR3 extends over 15 amino acids. CDR3 DNA sequence: TGTGCCAGCTCACAAATGACAGGGGGCGCCTACGAGCAGTACTTC. This translates into CASSQMTGGAYEQYF.

The rearrangement joins TRBV7-9 to TRBJ2-1; 16 nucleotides line up with TRBD2. The CDR3 totals 19 residues. Germline values: CDR1 SEHNR, CDR2 FQNEAQ (reference sequence). J gave up 0 bases and V 5 bases, and 7 bases lay outside the gene matches. In nucleotides, the CDR3 is TGTGCCAGCAGCCCCGGGACTAGCGGGAGGGGGGGCTCCTACAATGAGCAGTTCTTC. Amino acid sequence: CASSPGTSGRGGSYNEQFF.

The chain has TRBV7-3 and TRBJ2-2; TRBD1 is a possible D gene (5 bases). Germline CDR1 and CDR2: SGHTA and FQGTGA. V was trimmed by 3 bases and J by 1 base, leaving 15 bases between them. There are 17 residues in the CDR3. In DNA form, the CDR3 reads TGTGCCAGCAGCTTCCGACGGGCAGGGCTGAACACCGGGGAGCTGTTTTTT. Translated: CASSFRRAGLNTGELFF.

This clone came up a few times. This chain joins TRBV5-1 and TRBJ2-5, with TRBD2 identical over 7 bases. J was trimmed by 0 bases and V by 0 bases; bases with no gene match: 11. This CDR3 is built from 18 residues. CDR1 and CDR2 (germline): SGHRS, YFSETQ. CDR3 DNA: TGCGCCAGCAGCTTGGGAGGACTACCCGGGACTAACCAAGAGACCCAGTACTTC. Its translation: CASSLGGLPGTNQETQYF.

This chain links TRBV19 with TRBJ1-1; 8 bases fit TRBD1. V trimming: 4 bases; J trimming: 5 bases; junction bases outside the gene matches: 12. The CDR3 consists of 16 residues. Germline loops: CDR1 LNHDA, CDR2 SQIVND (reference sequence). The CDR3 DNA sequence: TGTGCCAGTAGTAAGTTCCCACGAGACAGGGGAACTGAAGCTTTCTTT. The encoded protein is CASSKFPRDRGTEAFF.

This clone was recorded a few times. This chain joins TRBV5-1 and TRBJ2-3; D might be TRBD1 (5 bases). V lost 0 bases and J 2 bases, leaving 10 bases between the germline ends. The length of the CDR3 is 15 residues. Germline V gene data show CDR1 as SGHRS and CDR2 as YFSETQ. The CDR3 spells CASSLGTQLTDTQYF. In DNA, the CDR3 is TGCGCCAGCAGCTTGGGGACACAACTCACAGATACGCAGTATTTT. Looking up the rest from reference TRBV5-1 and TRBJ2-3 gives the full variable domain: KAGVTQTPRYLIKTRGQQVTLSCSPISGHRSVSWYQQTPGQGLQFLFEYFSETQRNKGNFPGRFSGRQFSNSRSEMNVSTLELGDSALYLCASSLGTQLTDTQYFGPGTRLTVL.

This clone was seen a handful of times. CDR3 sequence: CASSQRDRFWLGINEKLFF. The DNA of the CDR3 is TGTGCCAGCAGCCAGAGGGACAGATTTTGGCTGGGGATTAATGAAAAACTGTTTTTT. The V call is TRBV14, the J call TRBJ1-4, with TRBD1 identical over 7 bases. With V trimmed by 3 bases and J by 4 bases, 17 bases remained unmatched. Germline V gene sequence: CDR1 SGHDN, CDR2 FVKESK. The CDR3 has 19 residues.

This clone showed up just a few times. The chain joins TRBV23-1 to TRBJ2-3; weak D call: TRBD2 (7 bases). TRBV23-1 has ORF status, its function being uncertain. The CDR3 contains 14 residues. Trimming took off 8 bases at V and 6 bases at J, with 18 bases between the two ends. CDR3 coding DNA: TGCGCCAGCTGCGGAAGGGGGGGTAGGGATACGCAGTATTTT. Its translation is CASCGRGGRDTQYF.

A few counts support this clone. The rearrangement links TRBV19 to TRBJ2-7; 9 nucleotides align to TRBD2. CDR3 length: 17 amino acids. Germline V gene lookup returns CDR1 LNHDA and CDR2 SQIVND (reference sequence). V gave up 8 bases and J gave up 2 bases; unmatched junction bases: 16. The chain's CDR3 is CASSPSGTITGTYEQYF. In DNA, the CDR3 is TGTGCCAGTTCACCTAGCGGGACCATTACAGGGACCTACGAGCAGTACTTC.

The chain has TRBV30 and TRBJ1-3, with a weak D call TRBD1 (5 bases). The V end lost 4 bases, the J end lost 2 bases, and 9 bases lay between the germline ends. Germline CDR1 is GTSNPN and CDR2 is SVGIG (reference sequence). The CDR3 sequence is 13 residues long. CDR3 protein: CAWTGGPGNTIYF. CDR3 DNA: TGTGCCTGGACCGGGGGTCCTGGAAACACCATATATTTT.

The genes are TRBV7-6 and TRBJ2-7; D gene unclear. Germline lookup yields CDR1 SGHVS and CDR2 FNYEAQ. Trimming pared 1 base from V and 1 base from J, leaving 8 bases between. The CDR3 has 14 amino acids. The CDR3 nucleotides read TGTGCCAGCAGCTTAGAGCCCCTTTCCTACGAGCAGTACTTC. The encoded protein is CASSLEPLSYEQYF.

The rearrangement links TRBV2 to TRBJ1-1; TRBD1 matches 10 bases. Germline V CDR1 and CDR2: SNHLY, FYNNEI. The J segment lost 6 bases and the V segment lost 4 bases, leaving 5 bases of the junction unmatched. This CDR3 spans 14 amino acids. The DNA for the CDR3 is TGTGCCAGCAGTGGCGCGGGACAGGGGCCTGAAGCTTTCTTT. It is translated as CASSGAGQGPEAFF. Complete variable domain (other parts from reference TRBV2 and TRBJ1-1): EPEVTQTPSHQVTQMGQEVILRCVPISNHLYFYWYRQILGQKVEFLVSFYNNEISEKSEIFDDQFSVERPDGSNFTLKIRSTKLEDSAMYFCASSGAGQGPEAFFGQGTRLTVV.

This sequence joins TRBV5-4 and TRBJ2-1, with D possibly TRBD1 on 6 matching bases. CDR3 length: 13 residues. V was cut by 4 bases and J by 6 bases, with 11 bases left in between. CDR1 is SGHNT and CDR2 is YYREEE in the germline V gene (reference sequence). The CDR3, as DNA: TGTGCCAGCAGCCAACAAGGGGGCAATGAGCAGTTCTTC. Amino acid sequence: CASSQQGGNEQFF. The entire variable domain, with the rest obtained from reference TRBV5-4 and TRBJ2-1, is as follows: ETGVTQSPTHLIKTRGQQVTLRCSSQSGHNTVSWYQQALGQGPQFIFQYYREEENGRGNFPPRFSGLQFPNYSSELNVNALELDDSALYLCASSQQGGNEQFFGPGTRLTVL.

This clone was detected only a few times. The rearrangement links TRBV29-1 to TRBJ2-5, with 10 bases fitting TRBD2. The germline CDR1 and CDR2 sequences are SQVTM and ANQGSEA. The CDR3 is 16 amino acids. V was clipped by 3 bases and J by 2 bases; unmatched bases: 9. CDR3 DNA sequence: TGCAGCGTTGAGGGAGCGGGGGGGCCGTGGCAAGAGACCCAGTACTTC. Protein sequence: CSVEGAGGPWQETQYF.

V is TRBV11-2 and J is TRBJ1-3; D unclear. The CDR3 totals 16 residues. Germline V gene sequence: CDR1 SGHAT, CDR2 FQNNGV. The V end was cut by 3 bases, the J end by 1 base, with 13 bases between. CDR3 in amino acids: CASSLGLLRSGNTIYF. The DNA of the CDR3 is TGTGCCAGCAGCTTGGGCCTCCTTCGTTCTGGAAACACCATATATTTT.

The CDR3 is CASSQEPGRYSGANVLTF. As DNA, the CDR3 is TGTGCCAGCAGCCAAGAACCGGGACGGTACTCTGGGGCCAACGTCCTGACTTTC. This chain connects TRBV4-2 to TRBJ2-6, with D possibly called TRBD1 or TRBD2 (5 bases each). The CDR3 loop spans 18 amino acids. CDR1 is LGHNA, CDR2 YNFKEQ, per germline. The V gene lost 0 bases and the J gene lost 0 bases, with 12 bases spanning the gap.

A few counts support this clone. The rearrangement links TRBV7-2 to TRBJ2-7; D is unclear. V lost 2 bases, J lost 3 bases, and 5 bases lay in between. The CDR3 spans 12 residues. CDR1 and CDR2 (germline): SGHTA, FQGNSA. CDR3 in DNA: TGTGCCAGCAGCTTAAATGTCTACGAGCAGTACTTC. This codes for CASSLNVYEQYF.

V usage is TRBV2 and J usage is TRBJ2-7; D is unresolved. This CDR3 is 15 amino acids long. The germline V and J ends were trimmed by 5 bases and 2 bases, with 16 bases remaining between them. The V gene's germline CDR1 is SNHLY and CDR2 FYNNEI. The CDR3 DNA is TGTGCCAGCAGTCCCTCCGGAACACCGACCTACGAGCAGTACTTC. Translating it yields CASSPSGTPTYEQYF.

This clone appeared a few times. The DNA of the CDR3 is TGTGCCTGGAGTCACCTCTACTCTAGCAATCAGCCCCAGCATTTT. It translates to CAWSHLYSSNQPQHF. J is TRBJ1-5 and V is TRBV30; unclear D gene. This CDR3 has 15 amino acids. Germline CDR1 and CDR2: GTSNPN and SVGIG (reference sequence). The ends were cut back, 2 bases at V and 0 bases at J, with 11 bases in the middle.